This T cell receptor beta chain appears in the sequencing data of a study of blood T cell repertoires in COVID-19. The junction had 6 bases not matched to a gene; V was cut back by 4 bases and J by 4 bases. The CDR3 extends over 16 amino acids. Germline V lookup: CDR1 SGHRS, CDR2 YFSETQ. Only in-frame clones appear in the TCRdb table, and some are missing; sequencing was by immunoSEQ multiplex PCR. The sample carries around 170,000 clones, 83% recorded once. The TCR originated in a woman in her forties with acute or convalescent COVID-19. The chain is built from TRBV5-1 and TRBJ2-7; 15 nucleotides line up with TRBD2. Source material: peripheral blood. In nucleotides, the CDR3 is TGCGCCAGCAGCAACGGACTAGCGGGAGGGAGGTACGAGCAGTACTTC. Amino acid sequence: CASSNGLAGGRYEQYF. The full variable domain, in which reference TRBV5-1 and TRBJ2-7 provide the parts outside the CDR3, is KAGVTQTPRYLIKTRGQQVTLSCSPISGHRSVSWYQQTPGQGLQFLFEYFSETQRNKGNFPGRFSGRQFSNSRSEMNVSTLELGDSALYLCASSNGLAGGRYEQYFGPGTRLTVT.